This is a list of T cell receptor beta chains from one sample in a study of blood T cells in healthy people across ages. A single record per CDR3 protein comes from TCRdb applying MiXCR to the 5' RACE reads. The sample records hundreds of thousands of distinct CDR3 sequences, 20% to 30% being singletons. The sample also formed part of further work on T cells of mothers and their children.

Sequencing was carried out using blood. All receptors derive from a boy aged 5 to 17 in good health. Both conserved end residues are part of each CDR3. The D gene is left open where the match is weak.

- TRBJ2-5 TRBV5-1 CASSQQGGEETQYF
TRBD1 TRBJ1-5 TRBV18 CASSPGQINQPQHF
TRBD1 TRBJ2-1 TRBV29-1 CSVEGTGQGAYNEQFF
- TRBJ1-5 TRBV5-8 CASSLGPYDTLYSNQPQHF
TRBD2 TRBJ2-7 TRBV9 CASSVDPGLAGDEQYF
- TRBJ1-5 TRBV7-3 CASSLNPNQPQHF
- - TRBV28 CASSLWADEQYF
TRBD1 TRBJ1-2 TRBV12-5 CASGLNGDRNDGYTF
TRBD1 TRBJ1-2 TRBV7-2 CASSFAGTVANYGYTF
- TRBJ2-4 TRBV20-1 CSARPRGDKNIQYF
- TRBJ2-1 TRBV5-1 CASFRENSYNEQFF
- TRBJ2-4 TRBV5-5 CASSLARLGIQYF
TRBD2 TRBJ2-5 TRBV7-9 CASSSSPTSGVPQETQYF
- - TRBV7-9 CASSSRLVNEQFF